These T cell receptor beta chains were read from a single sample in a study of blood T cell repertoires in COVID-19. This table comes from immunoSEQ multiplex PCR, and its TCRdb copy is limited to in-frame clones, with some not included. This repertoire shows roughly 170,000 clones, about four fifths found once; its top ten account for around 6.8%. Sequencing was carried out using peripheral blood. These receptor sequences come from a human donor in a cohort sampled during active COVID-19. The CDR3 runs from the conserved cysteine through the conserved F or W. D genes are given only for firm matches. The listing skips clone size in some rows; elsewhere it reads once, few, many or a size class.

-	TRBJ2-5	-	TRBV7-2	CASSFAGGTQETQYF	TGTGCCAGCAGCTTCGCCGGGGGGACACAAGAGACCCAGTACTTC
-	TRBJ1-1	-	TRBV5-8	CASSSLRVTTEAFF	TGTGCCAGCAGCTCCCTCAGGGTTACCACTGAAGCTTTCTTT
TRBD1	TRBJ1-1	-	TRBV6-5	CASSWTGETYTEAFF	TGTGCCAGCAGTTGGACAGGGGAGACGTACACTGAAGCTTTCTTT
-	TRBJ1-1	-	TRBV7-9	CASSLLETPEAFF	TGTGCCAGCAGCTTACTAGAGACTCCCGAAGCTTTCTTT
-	TRBJ2-7	-	TRBV2	CASSEDRGGLYEQYF	TGTGCCAGCAGTGAAGACAGGGGGGGGCTTTACGAGCAGTACTTC
-	TRBJ1-1	-	TRBV5-1	CASSFGETEAFF	TGCGCCAGCAGCTTTGGTGAGACTGAAGCTTTCTTT
-	TRBJ1-5	-	TRBV18	CASSPREVQVIPNQPQHF	TGTGCCAGCTCACCGAGAGAAGTCCAGGTAATCCCAAATCAGCCCCAGCATTTT
-	TRBJ2-7	-	TRBV6-5	CASSRGGHSYEQYF	TGTGCCAGCAGCCGCGGGGGCCACTCCTACGAGCAGTACTTC
-	TRBJ2-5	-	TRBV12-1	CASSFENLRPGGTQYF	TGTGCCAGCAGCTTTGAAAACCTGCGCCCAGGGGGGACCCAGTACTTC
-	TRBJ2-1	once	TRBV10-2	CASSDIALAREQFF	TGCGCCAGCAGTGACATAGCACTCGCACGTGAGCAGTTCTTC
TRBD2	TRBJ2-1	-	TRBV7-2	CASSSGLAGVNEQFF	TGTGCCAGCAGCTCGGGACTAGCGGGGGTGAATGAGCAGTTCTTC
-	TRBJ1-1	-	TRBV5-4	CASSNGQMNTEAFF	TGTGCCAGCAGCAACGGACAAATGAACACTGAAGCTTTCTTT
-	TRBJ1-1	-	TRBV5-4	CASSLALPEDTEAFF	TGTGCCAGCAGCTTGGCCCTTCCGGAGGACACTGAAGCTTTCTTT
-	TRBJ1-6	-	TRBV6-5	CASRSRGVGNSPLHF	TGTGCCAGCAGGTCCAGGGGAGTCGGGAATTCACCCCTCCACTTT
TRBD1	TRBJ2-7	-	TRBV6-5	CASSYGTGGSYEQYF	TGTGCCAGCAGTTACGGGACAGGCGGCTCCTACGAGCAGTACTTC
-	TRBJ2-7	-	TRBV4-1	CASSQEIVSYEQYF	TGCGCCAGCAGCCAAGAAATTGTCAGTTACGAGCAGTACTTC
-	TRBJ2-3	-	TRBV5-1	CASSLERATDTQYF	TGCGCCAGCAGCTTGGAGCGGGCCACAGATACGCAGTATTTT
TRBD1	TRBJ2-1	once	TRBV6-1	CASSETGGSEQFF	TGTGCCAGCAGTGAAACAGGGGGCTCTGAGCAGTTCTTC
TRBD1	TRBJ1-1	-	TRBV24-1	CATSDLPWDRHPVNTEAFF	TGTGCCACCAGTGATTTGCCGTGGGACAGACATCCTGTGAACACTGAAGCTTTCTTT
-	TRBJ1-4	once	TRBV6-2/TRBV6-3	CASSYPLGRENEKLFF	TGTGCCAGCAGTTACCCACTTGGACGGGAGAATGAAAAACTGTTTTTT